Here is one TCR beta chain with its context. The antigen is not known. Looked up from germline, CDR1 is MGHRA and CDR2 is YSYEKL. Trimming cost V 4 bases and J 2 bases, with 11 bases left between them. This CDR3 spans 14 amino acids. These data belong to a study of cytomegalovirus exposure and HLA in healthy donors. Overall study results and limits: Most TCR sequences were seen very rarely across donors, but some public TCRs occurred in many. Some V segments, TRBV6-2 and TRBV6-3 among them, were indistinguishable and were therefore excluded. Accurate prediction of most subjects' HLA-A and HLA-B alleles from TCR beta sequences was reported.

The PCR was carried out with 60 Vbeta primers and 13 Jbeta primers. Sequencing was performed with immunoSEQ multiplex PCR; in TCRdb, only in-frame clones are kept and a portion is missing. The sample consists of roughly 290,000 clones, 75% to 85% of them appearing once. The specimen sequenced was PBMCs. V and J are TRBV4-1 and TRBJ1-2; maybe TRBD1 (6 bases). The receptor's source is a girl aged 2 to 10 in good health and CMV-seronegative. As DNA, the CDR3 is TGCGCCAGCAGCCGCGCCGACAGGAACTATGGCTACACCTTC. As protein: CASSRADRNYGYTF.